Here is one T cell receptor (beta chain) with its context. Its antigen is not identified. The data originate from a study of a mutant IDH1 vaccine in newly diagnosed glioma. Study overall: Therapy received beforehand was radiotherapy, temozolomide, or both, with most patients given both. Findings and limits, study-wide: In about 93% of patients, immune responses induced by the vaccine occurred.

V was pared by 3 bases and J by 6 bases, with 13 bases of the junction left unmatched. Germline V gene sequence: CDR1 MGHRA, CDR2 YSYEKL. The length of the CDR3 is 16 residues. This sample's time point: week 5, during vaccination. Each dose of the vaccine consisted of 300 ug of mutant IDH1 20-mer peptide, with topical imiquimod. In every donor, the tumor was a new WHO grade 3 or 4 IDH1-mutant, ATRX-lost astrocytoma. The repertoire was sequenced with immunoSEQ multiplex PCR; TCRdb's copy has only in-frame clones and lacks some. The sample has some 33,000 clones, roughly 50% seen once. The chain combines TRBV4-1 with TRBJ1-1; 7 bases are a match to TRBD1. The sequencing here drew on PBMCs, taken from a glioma patient whose treatment included an IDH1 peptide vaccine. This clonotype was sampled from a woman between 18 and 29 years old with glioma. DNA of the CDR3: TGCGCCAGCAGCCACTTACTGAACAGGGGTGACCCTGAAGCTTTCTTT. Translating it yields CASSHLLNRGDPEAFF.